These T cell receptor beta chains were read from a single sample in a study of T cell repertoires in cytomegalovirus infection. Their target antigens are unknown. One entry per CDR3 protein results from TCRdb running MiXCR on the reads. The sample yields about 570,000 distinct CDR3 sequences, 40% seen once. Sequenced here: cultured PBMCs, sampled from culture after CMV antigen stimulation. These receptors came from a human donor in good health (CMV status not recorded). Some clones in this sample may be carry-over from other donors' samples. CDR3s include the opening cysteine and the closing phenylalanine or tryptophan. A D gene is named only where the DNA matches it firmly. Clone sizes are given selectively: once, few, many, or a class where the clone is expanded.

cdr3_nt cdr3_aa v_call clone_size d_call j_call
TGCAGTGCTAGAGATCCGAGGGCGGTAGATACGCAGTATTTT CSARDPRAVDTQYF TRBV20-1 . . TRBJ2-3
TGTGCCAGCAGCTTAGGACAACTCACCTACGAGCAGTACTTC CASSLGQLTYEQYF TRBV7-2 few . TRBJ2-7
TGTGCCAGCAGCCCGACAGGGGGCGCGACTGAAGCTTTCTTT CASSPTGGATEAFF TRBV7-2 . TRBD1 TRBJ1-1
TGCAGTGCTAGGGGGGGAACTAACTATGGCTACACCTTC CSARGGTNYGYTF TRBV20-1 few . TRBJ1-2
TGTGCCAGCAGTTTAGGATCGGGACTAGCGGGAAAAGAGACCCAGTACTTC CASSLGSGLAGKETQYF TRBV12-3/TRBV12-4 . TRBD2 TRBJ2-5
TGTGCCAGCAGTTACCACCAGGGACAGGGGATACCTGGGGATGAAAAACTGTTTTTT CASSYHQGQGIPGDEKLFF TRBV6-8 . TRBD1 TRBJ1-4
TGTGCCAGCAGCTTAGGACTAAGACCCCCTGGGAATGAAAAACTGTTTTTT CASSLGLRPPGNEKLFF TRBV7-8 few . TRBJ1-4
TGTGCCAGCAGCTTGGGGATCCGAAATCCCCAGCATTTT CASSLGIRNPQHF TRBV7-9 many . TRBJ1-5
TGCAGCGTCCGACAGGGGACGGATGGCTACACCTTC CSVRQGTDGYTF TRBV29-1 few TRBD1 TRBJ1-2
TGTGCCAGCAGGGGACTAGAGGGGAATCAGCCCCAGCATTTT CASRGLEGNQPQHF TRBV28 few . TRBJ1-5
TGTGCCAGCAGCTTTACCGGGACAGGGTTTAACACCGGGGAGCTGTTTTTT CASSFTGTGFNTGELFF TRBV7-2 . TRBD1 TRBJ2-2
TGTGCCAGTAGTACCCAAAACAGGAGGTTTGATGGCTACACCTTC CASSTQNRRFDGYTF TRBV19 . . TRBJ1-2
TGCAGTGCACTTGCGGGCGCGGGACACACTGAAGCTTTCTTT CSALAGAGHTEAFF TRBV20-1 . . TRBJ1-1
TGTGCCAGCAGCCCCCTCCGGGACAGGGTGTCAAATGAGCAGTTCTTC CASSPLRDRVSNEQFF TRBV11-2 . TRBD1 TRBJ2-1
TGTGCCAGCAGTTCTCCCAGGGGGAGCACAGATACGCAGTATTTT CASSSPRGSTDTQYF TRBV6-6 . TRBD1 TRBJ2-3
TGTGCCAGCAGTGGAATTCCTAGCTCCTACAATGAGCAGTTCTTC CASSGIPSSYNEQFF TRBV2 . . TRBJ2-1
TGTGCCAGCAGCGCACAAAGGGGGCCCACAGATACGCAGTATTTT CASSAQRGPTDTQYF TRBV7-8 many TRBD1 TRBJ2-3
TGTGCCAGCAGTTCCACCGACAGGGGGCAAGAGACCCAGTACTTC CASSSTDRGQETQYF TRBV6-5 . TRBD1 TRBJ2-5
TGTGCCAGCAGCCCCCGAACGGGGACGCAGTATTTT CASSPRTGTQYF TRBV7-6 . . TRBJ2-3
TGCAGCGTTGTATTATTTGGGCAGCGGAACACTGAAGCTTTCTTT CSVVLFGQRNTEAFF TRBV29-1 . . TRBJ1-1
TGTGCCAGCAGTCAGACAGGACAGAATCAGCCCCAGCATTTT CASSQTGQNQPQHF TRBV7-9 . . TRBJ1-5
TGTGCCAGCGGGTGGGGGACAGCCTACGAGCAGTACTTC CASGWGTAYEQYF TRBV25-1 once TRBD1 TRBJ2-7
TGCGCCAGCAGTAGGTGGACAGGAGCAAATGAAAAACTGTTTTTT CASSRWTGANEKLFF TRBV5-1 few TRBD1 TRBJ1-4
TGTGCCAGCAGCTTCAGGACGGTCCCCTACGAGCAGTACTTC CASSFRTVPYEQYF TRBV7-9 few . TRBJ2-7
TGTGCCAGCAGTTTAAGGGGGGGACTTGAGCAGTTCTTC CASSLRGGLEQFF TRBV12-3/TRBV12-4 . . TRBJ2-1
TGTGCCAGCTCACGTCCGGACGTGGAGTACGAGCAGTACTTC CASSRPDVEYEQYF TRBV18 . . TRBJ2-7
TGTGCCAGCAGCTTATTTTTTGGGCAGAGCTACGAGCAGTACTTC CASSLFFGQSYEQYF TRBV7-2 few . TRBJ2-7
TGTGCCAGCAGTGGAATCAATGAGCAGTTCTTC CASSGINEQFF TRBV12-3/TRBV12-4 few . TRBJ2-1
TGTGCCAGCACCTTGGGGACTAGCGGGACCTACGAGCAGTACTTC CASTLGTSGTYEQYF TRBV12-3/TRBV12-4 . TRBD2 TRBJ2-7
TGCAGCGTTGATCTGGGGGGGGGTCAGCCCCAGCATTTT CSVDLGGGQPQHF TRBV29-1 many . TRBJ1-5
TGCAGCGTTGCTGGATTGACTCCTACCTACGAGCAGTACTTC CSVAGLTPTYEQYF TRBV29-1 . . TRBJ2-7
TGCGCCAGCAGCCAAGGAATAGCCGGGGGATCCAATGAGCAGTTCTTC CASSQGIAGGSNEQFF TRBV4-3 few . TRBJ2-1
TGCAGTGCTAGAGGACAGTCGTTGCCGTTCTTC CSARGQSLPFF TRBV20-1 . . TRBJ2-1